These T cell receptor beta chains were read from a single sample in a study of identical twins. TCRdb passed the 5' RACE reads through MiXCR, listing each CDR3 protein once. The data show approximately 260,000 distinct CDR3 sequences, with roughly an eighth seen just once and 8.8% held by the top ten. The specimen sequenced was memory (CD45RO+) T cells sorted from blood. All receptors come from a woman between 18 and 29 years old in good health. Both conserved end residues are part of each CDR3. A D gene is named only where the DNA matches it firmly. Clone sizes are given selectively: once, few, many, or a class where the clone is expanded.

D gene	J gene	clone size	V gene	CDR3 protein
NA	TRBJ2-7	NA	TRBV3-1	CASSRIRSLNEQYF
TRBD2	TRBJ2-1	NA	TRBV20-1	CSARGRSRASGGAANEQFF
TRBD2	TRBJ2-1	many	TRBV12-3/TRBV12-4	CASRTREGPAAF
TRBD1	TRBJ1-1	NA	TRBV27	CASSPLRDRGNTEAFF
NA	TRBJ2-7	NA	TRBV27	CASSLRTEQSYEQYF
NA	TRBJ2-7	many	TRBV12-3/TRBV12-4	CASMTGGVGGESYEQYF
NA	TRBJ2-7	few	TRBV3-1	CASRTGDEQYF
NA	TRBJ2-1	few	TRBV6-5	CASSYLYRVHEQFF
NA	TRBJ1-1	many	TRBV7-2	CASSDRMNTEAFF
TRBD1	TRBJ2-2	few	TRBV4-1	CASSQGQGVTGELFF
NA	TRBJ2-1	NA	TRBV7-8	CASSLLGSYNEQFF
NA	TRBJ1-5	NA	TRBV7-9	CASSIRQADQPQHF
TRBD2	TRBJ2-2	few	TRBV19	CASILTGGVYTGELFF
NA	TRBJ2-3	NA	TRBV5-1	CASSTRSREPDTQYF
NA	TRBJ1-1	NA	TRBV7-2	CASSAQVNTEAFF
NA	TRBJ2-7	few	TRBV6-5	CASSYFVSSYEQYF
NA	TRBJ2-1	NA	TRBV5-1	CTSVLKGSSFNEQFF
NA	TRBJ1-1	many	TRBV6-2/TRBV6-3	CASSYRVDTEAFF
NA	TRBJ2-7	NA	TRBV12-3/TRBV12-4	CASSYWAGVEQYF
NA	TRBJ1-1	few	TRBV12-3/TRBV12-4	CASSSLGNTEAFF
NA	TRBJ2-5	few	TRBV7-9	CASSVISGVRETQYF
NA	TRBJ1-5	many	TRBV4-3	CASSQHRFNQPQHF
TRBD1	TRBJ1-1	NA	TRBV11-2	CASSLAGQLTEAFF
NA	TRBJ2-1	many	TRBV5-1	CASSQTYNEQFF
NA	TRBJ1-1	many	TRBV6-5	CASSYQNTNTEAFF
TRBD1	TRBJ2-7	few	TRBV20-1	CSAGRDRVPYEQYF
TRBD1	TRBJ2-7	few	TRBV10-2	CASRGTDLKRGILYEQYF
NA	TRBJ2-7	few	TRBV29-1	CSVGRGGAIYEQYF
NA	TRBJ2-5	NA	TRBV6-6	CASGGSETQYF
NA	TRBJ1-5	few	TRBV7-2	CASSLQGDREPQHF
NA	TRBJ1-5	NA	TRBV6-2/TRBV6-3	CASSYSQWGSWNQPQHF
NA	TRBJ2-5	many	TRBV4-2	CASSQDQGLIQETQYF
NA	TRBJ2-1	NA	TRBV20-1	CSARVWGGGDEQFF
NA	TRBJ2-7	NA	TRBV4-3	CASSQDIGRAYEQYF
NA	TRBJ2-7	few	TRBV2	CASRPLGDFSYEQYF
NA	TRBJ2-2	few	TRBV20-1	CSARDPPRGKLFF
TRBD1	TRBJ1-1	many	TRBV20-1	CSAFIRGAGLSTEAFF
TRBD2	TRBJ2-3	NA	TRBV5-4	CASSPGKAGGLTDTQYF
NA	TRBJ1-1	few	TRBV5-6	CASSYHTEAFF
TRBD1	TRBJ2-7	NA	TRBV20-1	CSVARGRVYEQYF
TRBD1	TRBJ2-7	few	TRBV27	CASTDRSYEQYF
NA	TRBJ1-5	many	TRBV10-3	CAIRGHLSNQPQHF